The 21 T cell receptor beta chains reported below all come from one sample, sequenced in a study of OX40 agonist ivuxolimab in advanced cancers. The method was immunoSEQ multiplex PCR; TCRdb's version includes in-frame clones alone and lacks a portion of them. The repertoire includes about 35,000 clones, roughly 90% of them detected once, and 30% to 40% sits in the top ten. The sequencing here drew on CD4+ or CD8+ T cells sorted from blood, taken in a trial of the OX40 agonist ivuxolimab. Receptors were obtained from an adult with an advanced solid tumor such as melanoma, head and neck, liver or kidney cancer.

This clone was seen more than once but under ten times. V gene TRBV29-1 combines with J gene TRBJ2-3; D is unresolved. This CDR3 is 13 amino acids long. Trimming removed 6 bases from V and 0 bases from J, with 10 bases in between. Germline values: CDR1 SQVTM, CDR2 ANQGSEA. The CDR3 loop reads CSVEPDSTDTQYF. DNA of the CDR3: TGCAGCGTCGAACCGGACAGCACAGATACGCAGTATTTT.

This chain uses TRBV27 with TRBJ2-3; D is ambiguous. Trimming stripped 2 bases from V and 5 bases from J, with 11 bases between. Germline V gives CDR1 MNHEY, CDR2 SMNVEV (reference sequence). There are 14 residues in the CDR3. The CDR3 nucleotides are TGTGCCAGCAGTTTAGCCCGACTGGTAGATACGCAGTATTTT. Its protein is CASSLARLVDTQYF.

CDR3 in amino acids: CASMWGWGSNQPQHF. Here the CDR3 DNA reads TGTGCCAGCATGTGGGGATGGGGTAGCAATCAGCCCCAGCATTTT. The rearrangement links TRBV28 to TRBJ1-5, with D unclear. The germline V and J ends were trimmed by 7 bases and 0 bases, with 13 bases remaining between them. This CDR3 has 15 amino acids. CDR1 is MDHEN, CDR2 SYDVKM, per germline.

The chain recombines TRBV9 with TRBJ2-3; 10 bases are shared with TRBD2. J was trimmed by 3 bases and V by 3 bases; bases with no gene match: 10. This CDR3 comprises 17 residues. From germline, CDR1 is SGDLS and CDR2 YYNGEE. The CDR3 DNA reads as TGTGCCAGCAGCGCAAACCCTCGACTAGCGGGTACAGATACGCAGTATTTT. Residues: CASSANPRLAGTDTQYF.

The chain joins TRBV9 to TRBJ2-7, with D tentatively TRBD2 (6 bases). This CDR3 comprises 14 residues. CDR1 and CDR2 from the germline V gene are SGDLS and YYNGEE. V lost 0 bases and J lost 3, with 10 bases in between. The CDR3: CASSVDGDFYEQYF. The CDR3 DNA sequence: TGTGCCAGCAGCGTAGATGGGGACTTCTACGAGCAGTACTTC.

The rearrangement uses TRBV27 and TRBJ2-1; no reliable D call. The V end lost 3 bases, the J end lost 2 bases, and 5 bases lay between the germline ends. Per the germline V gene, CDR1 is MNHEY and CDR2 is SMNVEV (reference sequence). The CDR3 covers 13 residues. The CDR3, as DNA: TGTGCCAGCAGTTTCAACACCTACAATGAGCAGTTCTTC. This translates into CASSFNTYNEQFF.

V and J are TRBV28 and TRBJ2-7; 7 bases are a match to TRBD1. This CDR3 is built from 19 residues. Unmatched junction bases numbered 22, after V lost 5 bases and J lost 3 bases. CDR1 and CDR2 (germline): MDHEN, SYDVKM. CDR3 nucleotides: TGTGCCAGCAGTGCGGCGGCGCTAGAGCCGGGACAGACCCACTACGAGCAGTACTTC. Amino acid sequence: CASSAAALEPGQTHYEQYF.

This chain connects TRBV28 to TRBJ1-3, with no clear D. CDR3 length equals 13 residues. Looked up from germline, CDR1 is MDHEN and CDR2 is SYDVKM. V was pared by 2 bases and J by 8 bases, with 10 bases between. CDR3 DNA sequence: TGTGCCAGCAGTTTAGACCTAAGAGACACCATATATTTT. Amino acids: CASSLDLRDTIYF.

This chain uses TRBV5-6 with TRBJ2-2; tentatively, D is TRBD2 (5 bases). The CDR3 is 16 residues long. The V end was cut by 4 bases, the J end by 0 bases, with 13 bases between. Germline V lookup: CDR1 SGHDT, CDR2 YYEEEE. CDR3: CASSTPADSNTGELFF. In DNA form, the CDR3 reads TGTGCCAGCAGCACCCCTGCGGACTCGAACACCGGGGAGCTGTTTTTT.

The chain employs TRBV28 and TRBJ2-3, with 16 bases lining up with TRBD2. The germline V gene encodes CDR1 MDHEN and CDR2 SYDVKM. The CDR3 totals 16 residues. Germline trimming cut 4 bases from V and 4 bases from J; bases unmatched to any gene: 2. As DNA, the CDR3 is TGTGCCAGCAGTTCGGGACTAGCGGGAGGGTCAGATACGCAGTATTTT. Protein sequence: CASSSGLAGGSDTQYF.

The CDR3 bases are TGTGCCAGCAGCCAGGGTCAGGAGCTCGGTGGCTACACCTTC. It specifies CASSQGQELGGYTF. The rearrangement joins TRBV7-9 to TRBJ1-2; possibly TRBD1 for D (5 bases). The V and J ends lost 5 bases and 7 bases respectively, with 17 bases between them. CDR3 length equals 14 residues. CDR1 SEHNR and CDR2 FQNEAQ come from the germline V gene (reference sequence).

The chain has TRBV27 and TRBJ2-1; the match to TRBD2 covers 7 bases. CDR3 length: 14 amino acids. Germline trimming cut 9 bases from V and 4 bases from J; bases unmatched to any gene: 9. Germline assignment: CDR1 MNHEY and CDR2 SMNVEV (reference sequence). The CDR3 DNA is TGTGCCAGTAGTCTAGCGGCGTCTTACAATGAGCAGTTCTTC. Translating it yields CASSLAASYNEQFF.

The chain carries TRBV5-8 and TRBJ2-7; D gene unclear. The V gene lost 5 bases and the J gene lost 6 bases, with 18 bases spanning the gap. CDR1 is SGHTS, CDR2 YDEGEE, per germline. CDR3 size: 14 residues. CDR3 DNA: TGTGCCAGCAGGTCGACCCTAAATTTCCCCGAGCAGTACTTC. This codes for CASRSTLNFPEQYF. Looking up the rest from reference TRBV5-8 and TRBJ2-7 gives the full variable domain: EAGVTQSPTHLIKTRGQQATLRCSPISGHTSVYWYQQALGLGLQFLLWYDEGEERNRGNFPPRFSGRQFPNYSSELNVNALELEDSALYLCASRSTLNFPEQYFGPGTRLTVT.

This clone was recorded a few times. This sequence joins TRBV27 and TRBJ1-4; 7 bases agree with TRBD1. With 2 bases clipped from V and 6 bases from J, the junction kept 9 bases outside the gene matches. The length of the CDR3 is 16 residues. CDR1 and CDR2 (germline): MNHEY, SMNVEV (reference sequence). The CDR3 DNA sequence: TGTGCCAGCAGTTTAATCCCCGGACAGGAGGATGAAAAACTGTTTTTT. Protein: CASSLIPGQEDEKLFF.

The genes are TRBV7-9 and TRBJ2-7; no definite D call. Trimming stripped 4 bases from V and 2 bases from J, with 9 bases between. The germline V gene has CDR1 SEHNR and CDR2 FQNEAQ (reference sequence). This CDR3 spans 13 amino acids. CDR3 in amino acids: CASSSSTAYEQYF. CDR3 coding DNA: TGTGCCAGCAGCTCCTCAACGGCCTACGAGCAGTACTTC. The full variable domain, rest sourced from reference TRBV7-9 and TRBJ2-7, is DTGVSQNPRHKITKRGQNVTFRCDPISEHNRLYWYRQTLGQGPEFLTYFQNEAQLEKSRLLSDRFSAERPKGSFSTLEIQRTEQGDSAMYLCASSSSTAYEQYFGPGTRLTVT.

This clone was found once. The chain employs TRBV5-6 and TRBJ2-3; D is undetermined. The CDR3 runs 16 residues. The V gene's germline CDR1 is SGHDT and CDR2 YYEEEE. Trimming took 0 bases from V and 2 from J, leaving 13 bases between them. The CDR3 DNA is TGTGCCAGCAGCTTGGCGTTCCTAAGCGCCACAGATACGCAGTATTTT. Translation: CASSLAFLSATDTQYF. Full variable domain (outside the CDR3, taken from reference TRBV5-6 and TRBJ2-3): DAGVTQSPTHLIKTRGQQVTLRCSPKSGHDTVSWYQQALGQGPQFIFQYYEEEERQRGNFPDRFSGHQFPNYSSELNVNALLLGDSALYLCASSLAFLSATDTQYFGPGTRLTVL.

The chain combines TRBV11-3 with TRBJ2-2; D gene ambiguous. V lost 6 bases and J lost 5, with 13 bases in between. From germline, CDR1 is SGHNT and CDR2 YENEEA. The CDR3 is 14 amino acids. In DNA form, the CDR3 reads TGTGCCAGCAGTCCTCGGACGGCGACCGGGGAGCTGTTTTTT. Translation: CASSPRTATGELFF.

This chain uses TRBV27 with TRBJ2-7, with a weak D call TRBD1 (5 bases). V was shortened by 5 bases and J by 7 bases, with 12 bases between the two germline ends. Germline CDR1 reads MNHEY; CDR2 reads SMNVEV (reference sequence). This CDR3 contains 12 residues. The CDR3 here is CASSPQGREQYF. CDR3 bases: TGTGCCAGCAGTCCCCAGGGTCGTGAGCAGTACTTC.

The sample holds one count of this clone. The rearrangement uses TRBV2 and TRBJ2-1, with D hard to call. This CDR3 contains 13 residues. Germline V gives CDR1 SNHLY, CDR2 FYNNEI. Trimming removed 7 bases at V and 9 bases at J, with 16 bases between. Here the CDR3 reads CASKLTGRPEQFF. CDR3 nucleotide sequence: TGTGCCAGCAAACTCACGGGCCGTCCTGAGCAGTTCTTC.

This chain connects TRBV19 to TRBJ1-4; D is uncertain. V dropped 2 bases and J dropped 4 bases, with 11 bases sitting between them. Germline V lookup: CDR1 LNHDA, CDR2 SQIVND (reference sequence). CDR3 size: 15 residues. The CDR3 region is CASSIRQTLNEKLFF. The CDR3 bases are TGTGCCAGTAGTATACGGCAGACTCTTAATGAAAAACTGTTTTTT.

The V gene is TRBV5-4, the J gene TRBJ1-5; 7 positions match TRBD1. Germline trimming cut 4 bases from V and 3 bases from J; bases unmatched to any gene: 7. Per germline, CDR1 SGHNT and CDR2 YYREEE (reference sequence). The CDR3 is made up of 15 amino acids. CDR3 nucleotide sequence: TGTGCCAGCAGCCTGGCGGGACAGCACAATCAGCCCCAGCATTTT. Translation: CASSLAGQHNQPQHF.